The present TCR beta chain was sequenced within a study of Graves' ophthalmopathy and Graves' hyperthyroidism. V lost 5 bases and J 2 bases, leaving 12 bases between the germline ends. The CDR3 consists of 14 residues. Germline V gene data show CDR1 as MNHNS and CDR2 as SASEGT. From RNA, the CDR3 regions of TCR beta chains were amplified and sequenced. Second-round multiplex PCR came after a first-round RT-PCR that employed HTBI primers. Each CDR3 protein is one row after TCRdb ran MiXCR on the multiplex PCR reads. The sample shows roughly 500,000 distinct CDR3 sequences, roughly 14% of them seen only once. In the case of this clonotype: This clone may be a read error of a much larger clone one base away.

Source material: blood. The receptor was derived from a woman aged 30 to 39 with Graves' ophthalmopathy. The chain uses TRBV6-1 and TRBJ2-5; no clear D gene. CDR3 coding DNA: TGTGCCAGCAGTCTCTTCCTATGGCAAGAGACCCAGTACTTC. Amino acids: CASSLFLWQETQYF.